The T cell receptor beta chain under discussion was sequenced for a study of T cell repertoires in cytomegalovirus infection. Whole-study context: Public TCR beta signature analysis indicated the presence of both CMV infection and matching HLA type.

TCRdb re-called the reads with MiXCR, one entry per CDR3 protein. Of approximately 700,000 distinct CDR3 sequences listed, roughly 35% are singletons. Concerning this clonotype: The target antigen is unknown.

Study-wide results and caveats: Public TCR beta family frequency separated CMV-and-HLA carriers, including in an independent cohort. There were HLA-C-restricted CMV-specific TCR beta clonotypes dominating the ex vivo response.

J was trimmed by 5 bases and V by 5 bases; bases with no gene match: 11. Per germline, CDR1 SGHTA and CDR2 FQGNSA. The CDR3 totals 16 residues. The sample taken for sequencing was PBMCs. The clonotype was recovered from a human donor in good health (CMV status not recorded). Some clones in this sample may be carry-over from other donors' samples. The chain couples TRBV7-2 to TRBJ2-7; 11 bases are shared with TRBD2. The CDR3 here is CASSRDGLAGAHEQYF. CDR3 sequence (DNA): TGTGCCAGCAGCCGTGACGGACTAGCGGGCGCCCACGAGCAGTACTTC.